The 24 T cell receptor beta chains in this list originate from one sample, sequenced in a study of cytomegalovirus exposure and HLA in healthy donors. PCR primers comprised 60 Vbeta and 13 Jbeta primers. Sequencing was performed with immunoSEQ multiplex PCR; in TCRdb, only in-frame clones are kept and a portion is missing. This sample has 70,000 to 80,000 clones, with approximately 80% found just once. The specimen was PBMCs. The receptors were sampled from a woman aged 40 to 49 in good health and CMV-seropositive.

This clone has only a few counts. The V and J genes are TRBV28 and TRBJ2-3; D is ambiguous. Trimming left V 2 bases short and J 6 bases short, with 12 bases between. The CDR3 loop spans 14 amino acids. Germline values: CDR1 MDHEN, CDR2 SYDVKM. The CDR3 loop is CASSLPSRPDTQYF. CDR3 sequence (DNA): TGTGCCAGCAGTTTACCAAGCAGGCCCGATACGCAGTATTTT. Together with reference TRBV28 and TRBJ2-3, the CDR3 gives the full variable domain: DVKVTQSSRYLVKRTGEKVFLECVQDMDHENMFWYRQDPGLGLRLIYFSYDVKMKEKGDIPEGYSVSREKKERFSLILESASTNQTSMYLCASSLPSRPDTQYFGPGTRLTVL.

The chain joins TRBV28 to TRBJ2-2; no firm D call. The V gene lost 3 bases and the J gene lost 2 bases, with 7 bases spanning the gap. The germline V gene encodes CDR1 MDHEN and CDR2 SYDVKM. This CDR3 region has 14 residues. CDR3 DNA: TGTGCCAGCAGTTTTGAAAGCAACACCGGGGAGCTGTTTTTT. Its protein product is CASSFESNTGELFF. Based on the CDR3 plus reference TRBV28 and TRBJ2-2, the full variable domain is DVKVTQSSRYLVKRTGEKVFLECVQDMDHENMFWYRQDPGLGLRLIYFSYDVKMKEKGDIPEGYSVSREKKERFSLILESASTNQTSMYLCASSFESNTGELFFGEGSRLTVL.

This clone has just a few counts. The V and J genes are TRBV7-2 and TRBJ1-3; D unresolved. This CDR3 has 15 amino acids. Germline loops: CDR1 SGHTA, CDR2 FQGNSA. Trimming left V 3 bases short and J 0 bases short, with 9 bases between. In DNA form, the CDR3 reads TGTGCCAGCAGCTTTCTGATCAGCTCTGGAAACACCATATATTTT. This gives the protein CASSFLISSGNTIYF.

The chain employs TRBV11-2 and TRBJ2-1, with a tentative D call TRBD2 (6 bases). V lost 5 bases to trimming and J lost 9 bases, with 11 bases between them. The CDR3 covers 12 residues. Germline V gene data show CDR1 as SGHAT and CDR2 as FQNNGV. The CDR3 DNA follows: TGTGCCAGCAGCCCGGGGGTGGTTGAGCAGTTCTTC. Encoded protein: CASSPGVVEQFF.

This clone has only a few counts. Mismatch with germline at one junction end may stem from a read error. The chain recombines TRBV7-9 with TRBJ2-5; the D gene is possibly TRBD2 (5 bases). The germline V gene has CDR1 SEHNR and CDR2 FQNEAQ (reference sequence). This CDR3 has 10 amino acids. The CDR3 reads CSSSRGTQYF. As DNA, the CDR3 is TGTTCCAGCAGCCGGGGGACCCAGTACTTC.

This sequence joins TRBV7-8 and TRBJ2-1, with a weak D call TRBD1 (6 bases). Germline CDR1 reads SGHVS; CDR2 reads FQNEAQ. Trimming stripped 5 bases from V and 0 bases from J, with 11 bases between. The CDR3 runs to 15 residues. CDR3 nucleotides: TGTGCCAGCAGCCGACAGGAAAGCTCCTACAATGAGCAGTTCTTC. Protein sequence: CASSRQESSYNEQFF.

This clone was detected only a few times. This chain links TRBV7-2 with TRBJ2-7; D unresolved. The CDR3 sequence is 14 residues long. Germline V lookup: CDR1 SGHTA, CDR2 FQGNSA. V was cut by 7 bases and J by 2 bases, with 15 bases left in between. The CDR3 protein is CASTNPGSPYEQYF. In DNA, the CDR3 is TGTGCCAGCACAAACCCCGGGTCCCCCTACGAGCAGTACTTC. The full variable domain, in which reference TRBV7-2 and TRBJ2-7 provide the parts outside the CDR3, is GAGVSQSPSNKVTEKGKDVELRCDPISGHTALYWYRQSLGQGLEFLIYFQGNSAPDKSGLPSDRFSAERTGGSVSTLTIQRTQQEDSAVYLCASTNPGSPYEQYFGPGTRLTVT.

V gene TRBV6-5 combines with J gene TRBJ1-2; no firm D call. V lost 7 bases and J 6 bases, leaving 9 bases between the germline ends. Germline lookup yields CDR1 MNHEY and CDR2 SVGAGI. The CDR3 is 11 residues long. In DNA form, the CDR3 reads TGTGCCAGCAAAGGCGGGGATGGCTACACCTTC. Translation gives CASKGGDGYTF.

This chain joins TRBV29-1 and TRBJ2-2; D is perhaps TRBD1 (6 bases). V gave up 1 base and J gave up 5 bases, with 11 bases separating them. Germline assignment: CDR1 SQVTM and CDR2 ANQGSEA. This CDR3 region has 14 residues. This CDR3 reads CSVEALRGTGELFF. The CDR3 nucleotides read TGCAGCGTTGAAGCACTTAGGGGGACCGGGGAGCTGTTTTTT.

Remarks on this clone: This same CDR3 is encoded by further DNA sequences in the sample. The gene calls are TRBV9 and TRBJ2-7; TRBD2 matches 10 bases. V shed 0 bases, J shed 4 bases, and the junction held 4 bases outside the gene matches. This CDR3 is built from 15 residues. CDR1 and CDR2 from the germline V gene are SGDLS and YYNGEE. The DNA for the CDR3 is TGTGCCAGCAGCGTAGGGCCTAGCGGGGGATACGAGCAGTACTTC. Amino acid sequence: CASSVGPSGGYEQYF.

This clone is a singleton in its sample. The chain employs TRBV6-5 and TRBJ2-3; tentatively, D is TRBD2 (5 bases). In germline, CDR1 is MNHEY, CDR2 SVGAGI. The CDR3 spans 14 residues. V lost 0 bases, J lost 5 bases, and 9 bases lay in between. This CDR3 is CASSYSPGRDTQYF. The CDR3 bases are TGTGCCAGCAGTTACTCACCGGGGAGAGATACGCAGTATTTT.

V gene TRBV28 combines with J gene TRBJ2-7; the match to TRBD1 covers 8 bases. Germline CDR1 and CDR2: MDHEN and SYDVKM. V shed 2 bases and J 5 bases; nucleotides not matched to a gene: 8. This CDR3 spans 15 amino acids. The CDR3 DNA follows: TGTGCCAGCAGTTTACAGACAGGGGATCTCCACGAGCAGTACTTC. Protein sequence: CASSLQTGDLHEQYF.

This clone turned up a few times. Other nucleotide sequences from this sample produce the same CDR3. The chain links TRBV5-6 to TRBJ1-2; D is undetermined. CDR1 SGHDT and CDR2 YYEEEE come from the germline V gene. V was trimmed by 5 bases and J by 3 bases, leaving 5 bases between them. This CDR3 has 11 amino acids. CDR3 nucleotide sequence: TGTGCCAGCAGACGGGACTATGGCTACACCTTC. It encodes CASRRDYGYTF.

This sequence joins TRBV5-6 and TRBJ2-3; TRBD2 matches 15 bases. The ends lost 4 bases at V and 6 bases at J; junction bases unmatched: 9. The CDR3 runs 17 residues. The germline gives CDR1 SGHDT, CDR2 YYEEEE. DNA of the CDR3: TGTGCCAGCAGCCTACCTCGGACTAGCGGGGGGGCTGATACGCAGTATTTT. This translates into CASSLPRTSGGADTQYF. Looking up the rest from reference TRBV5-6 and TRBJ2-3 gives the full variable domain: DAGVTQSPTHLIKTRGQQVTLRCSPKSGHDTVSWYQQALGQGPQFIFQYYEEEERQRGNFPDRFSGHQFPNYSSELNVNALLLGDSALYLCASSLPRTSGGADTQYFGPGTRLTVL.

This chain connects TRBV5-1 to TRBJ2-2; 7 nucleotides line up with TRBD1. This CDR3 is 13 amino acids long. CDR1 is SGHRS and CDR2 is YFSETQ in the germline V gene. With V trimmed by 5 bases and J by 6 bases, 4 bases remained unmatched. In DNA, the CDR3 is TGCGCCAGCAGTCTCGACAGGGCCGGGGAGCTGTTTTTT. As protein: CASSLDRAGELFF.

The chain combines TRBV29-1 with TRBJ1-3; no clear D. In germline, CDR1 is SQVTM, CDR2 ANQGSEA. This CDR3 contains 15 residues. Trimming stripped 4 bases from V and 0 bases from J, with 13 bases between. CDR3 region: CSVVGSPSSGNTIYF. CDR3 coding DNA: TGCAGCGTTGTGGGCTCACCGAGCTCTGGAAACACCATATATTTT.

The rearrangement joins TRBV6-6 to TRBJ2-1, with 12 bases aligning to TRBD2. V shed 6 bases and J 8 bases; nucleotides not matched to a gene: 11. Germline lookup yields CDR1 MNHNY and CDR2 SVGAGI (reference sequence). This CDR3 comprises 16 residues. CDR3 in DNA: TGTGCCAGCAGCGACCACGGACTAGCGGGGAAGGATGAGCAGTTCTTC. It codes for CASSDHGLAGKDEQFF.

CDR3 sequence: CASSFAGNYEQYF. The CDR3 DNA reads TGCGCCAGCAGCTTCGCCGGGAACTACGAGCAGTACTTC. The chain is built from TRBV5-1 and TRBJ2-7; a possible D gene is TRBD2 (5 bases). Per germline, CDR1 SGHRS and CDR2 YFSETQ. V lost 2 bases and J lost 3, with 9 bases in between. The CDR3 runs 13 residues.

The V and J genes are TRBV5-1 and TRBJ1-1, with 7 bases aligning to TRBD1. Germline CDR1 is SGHRS and CDR2 is YFSETQ. V dropped 0 bases and J dropped 4; count of bases not matched to a gene: 3. The CDR3 contains 14 residues. The CDR3 coding sequence is TGCGCCAGCAGCTTGGCCGGACAGGCCACTGAAGCTTTCTTT. It encodes CASSLAGQATEAFF.

The chain combines TRBV9 with TRBJ2-3; 12 bases are a match to TRBD2. The CDR3 is made up of 16 amino acids. V was pared by 2 bases and J by 1 base, with 2 bases of the junction left unmatched. Per the germline V gene, CDR1 is SGDLS and CDR2 is YYNGEE. The CDR3 loop reads CASSVLAGGGTDTQYF. The CDR3 DNA is TGTGCCAGCAGCGTCCTAGCGGGGGGGGGCACAGATACGCAGTATTTT.

This chain uses TRBV7-3 with TRBJ2-3, with D tentatively TRBD2 (5 bases). CDR3 length equals 15 residues. Germline-derived CDR1 and CDR2 are SGHTA and FQGTGA. The V end lost 2 bases, the J end lost 0 bases, and 9 bases lay between the germline ends. The CDR3 is CASSLGGFSTDTQYF. The CDR3 coding sequence is TGTGCCAGCAGCTTAGGCGGGTTTAGCACAGATACGCAGTATTTT. Together with reference TRBV7-3 and TRBJ2-3, the CDR3 gives the full variable domain: GAGVSQTPSNKVTEKGKYVELRCDPISGHTALYWYRQSLGQGPEFLIYFQGTGAADDSGLPNDRFFAVRPEGSVSTLKIQRTERGDSAVYLCASSLGGFSTDTQYFGPGTRLTVL.

Comments on this clone: This same CDR3 is encoded by further DNA sequences in the sample. The V call is TRBV14, the J call TRBJ1-1, with D unclear. The V end was cut by 4 bases, the J end by 0 bases, with 6 bases between. The CDR3 contains 13 residues. Germline V gene lookup returns CDR1 SGHDN and CDR2 FVKESK. CDR3 DNA: TGTGCCAGCAGCCTGAGGATGAACACTGAAGCTTTCTTT. The encoded protein is CASSLRMNTEAFF.

The rearrangement uses TRBV27 and TRBJ1-2; D is ambiguous. The CDR3 has 14 residues. Trimming cost V 0 bases and J 6 bases, with 11 bases left between them. CDR1 and CDR2 (germline): MNHEY, SMNVEV (reference sequence). The DNA of the CDR3 is TGTGCCAGCAGTTTATCTGGAGGGTACGATGGCTACACCTTC. Protein: CASSLSGGYDGYTF.

The chain is built from TRBV4-2 and TRBJ2-5; TRBD1 is a possible D gene (6 bases). The CDR3 has 16 residues. The ends were cut back, 0 bases at V and 5 bases at J, with 16 bases in the middle. CDR1 is LGHNA and CDR2 is YNFKEQ in the germline V gene. The CDR3 spells CASSQDGGRESETQYF. CDR3 coding DNA: TGTGCCAGCAGCCAAGATGGGGGCAGGGAAAGTGAGACCCAGTACTTC.